This T cell receptor (beta chain) came from a study of shared clonotypes between healthy human individuals. Study results and limitations: Rarefaction exposed incomplete sorted-subset sequencing despite large depth.

This clone was observed a handful of times. No antigen is known for it. Trimming cost V 1 base and J 3 bases, with 7 bases left between them. Germline V CDR1 and CDR2: SGHAT, FQNNGV. This CDR3 spans 14 amino acids. At the deep level, the assay was run. Sequenced by immunoSEQ multiplex PCR; TCRdb stores in-frame clones only, minus some. The sample holds 600,000 to 750,000 clones, around 91% seen once. Sequenced input: memory CD8+ T cells from PBMCs. Subset specified: CD45RO+ cells pooled with CCR7-negative TemRA cells. This chain joins TRBV11-2 and TRBJ2-1; D not resolved. This TCR derives from a young man in good health. Some clones in this sample may be carry-over from other donors' samples. The CDR3 DNA is TGTGCCAGCAGCTTAGTTGGGGTCTACAATGAGCAGTTCTTC. Translating gives CASSLVGVYNEQFF. Looking up the rest from reference TRBV11-2 and TRBJ2-1 gives the full variable domain: EAGVAQSPRYKIIEKRQSVAFWCNPISGHATLYWYQQILGQGPKLLIQFQNNGVVDDSQLPKDRFSAERLKGVDSTLKIQPAKLEDSAVYLCASSLVGVYNEQFFGPGTRLTVL.